The TCR beta chain under discussion was sequenced for a study of cytomegalovirus exposure and HLA in healthy donors. This CDR3 has 13 amino acids. Germline values: CDR1 SQVTM, CDR2 ANQGSEA. Trimming removed 4 bases at V and 1 base at J, with 10 bases between. Both 60 Vbeta primers and 13 Jbeta primers went into the PCR. Only in-frame clones appear in the TCRdb table, and some are missing; sequencing was by immunoSEQ multiplex PCR. The sample shows under 150,000 clones, 50% to 70% of them seen only once. This clone was found a few times. Its cognate antigen is unknown. Study conclusions and caveats: CMV serostatus was the sole immune exposure data available.

The donors were healthy bone marrow donors. The receptor was isolated from a woman aged 40 to 55 in good health and CMV-seropositive. This chain links TRBV29-1 with TRBJ1-1; tentative D call: TRBD1 (5 bases). Input material: PBMCs. The CDR3 DNA sequence: TGCAGCGTTGTGGGGGGAAAGAACACTGAAGCTTTCTTT. It yields the protein CSVVGGKNTEAFF.